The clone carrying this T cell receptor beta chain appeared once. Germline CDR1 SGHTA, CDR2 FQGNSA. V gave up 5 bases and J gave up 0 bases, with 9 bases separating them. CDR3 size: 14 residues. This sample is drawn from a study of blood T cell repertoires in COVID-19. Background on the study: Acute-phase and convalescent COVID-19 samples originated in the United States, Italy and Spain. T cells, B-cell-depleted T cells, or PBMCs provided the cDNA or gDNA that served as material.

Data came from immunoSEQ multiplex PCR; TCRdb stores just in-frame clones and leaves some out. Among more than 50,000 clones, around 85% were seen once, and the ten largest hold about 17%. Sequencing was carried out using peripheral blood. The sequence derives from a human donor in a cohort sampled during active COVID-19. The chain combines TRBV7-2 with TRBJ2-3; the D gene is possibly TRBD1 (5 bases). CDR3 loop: CASSRQSSTDTQYF. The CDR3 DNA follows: TGTGCCAGCAGCAGACAGTCTAGCACAGATACGCAGTATTTT.